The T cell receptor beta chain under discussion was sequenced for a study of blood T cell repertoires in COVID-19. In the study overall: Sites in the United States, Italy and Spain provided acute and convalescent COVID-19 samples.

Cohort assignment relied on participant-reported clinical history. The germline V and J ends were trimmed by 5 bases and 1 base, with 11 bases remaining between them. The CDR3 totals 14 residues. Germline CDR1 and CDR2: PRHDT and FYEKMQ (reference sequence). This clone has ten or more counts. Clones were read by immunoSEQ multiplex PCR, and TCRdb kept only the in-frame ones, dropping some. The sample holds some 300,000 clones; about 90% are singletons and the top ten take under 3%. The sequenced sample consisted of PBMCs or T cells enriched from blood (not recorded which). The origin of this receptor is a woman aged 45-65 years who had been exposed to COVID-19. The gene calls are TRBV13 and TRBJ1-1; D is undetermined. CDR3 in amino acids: CASSPNEGNTEAFF. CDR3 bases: TGTGCCAGCAGCCCAAACGAGGGGAACACTGAAGCTTTCTTT.